Following are 28 T cell receptor beta chains from one sample sequenced in a study of blood T cell repertoires in COVID-19. The table came from immunoSEQ multiplex PCR; TCRdb's copy has only in-frame clones and leaves some out. The sample has about 42,000 clones; 80% to 90% are singletons. Source material: peripheral blood. The receptors come from a man between 25 and 39 years old with active or convalescent COVID-19.

The J gene is TRBJ2-2, the V gene TRBV3-1 (or the pseudogene TRBV3-2); TRBD2 agrees at 8 bases. V trimming: 0 bases; J trimming: 5 bases; junction bases outside the gene matches: 11. This CDR3 region has 18 residues. The germline V gene encodes CDR1 LGHDT and CDR2 YNNKEL (reference sequence). DNA for the CDR3: TGTGCCAGCAGCCAAGACCCCCCAGCGGGAGTTCTGACCGGGGAGCTGTTTTTT. This encodes CASSQDPPAGVLTGELFF.

J is TRBJ2-7 and V is TRBV30, with 10 bases aligning to TRBD1. Per the germline V gene, CDR1 is GTSNPN and CDR2 is SVGIG (reference sequence). The J segment lost 6 bases and the V segment lost 1 base, leaving 6 bases of the junction unmatched. This CDR3 is built from 14 residues. The chain's CDR3 is CAWSEDRGQVEQYF. The CDR3, as DNA: TGTGCCTGGAGTGAAGACAGGGGGCAGGTCGAGCAGTACTTC.

This clone was detected only once. The chain joins TRBV11-2 to TRBJ2-3, with 7 nucleotides matching TRBD2. V was pared by 5 bases and J by 4 bases, with 9 bases of the junction left unmatched. Looked up from germline, CDR1 is SGHAT and CDR2 is FQNNGV. The CDR3 has 15 amino acids. CDR3: CASSGRAFGADTQYF. The CDR3 DNA is TGTGCCAGCAGCGGGAGGGCCTTTGGAGCAGATACGCAGTATTTT.

The chain links TRBV12-2 to TRBJ2-7; no DNA check was done on the table's D call, TRBD1. TRBV12-2 is marked as a pseudogene. This CDR3 comprises 18 residues. The CDR3 DNA sequence: TGTGCAAGTCGCTTAGCGTTTATAATGGACAGAGTTTCCTACGAGCAGTACGTC. Its translation is CASRLAFIMDRVSYEQYV.

V usage is TRBV14 and J usage is TRBJ1-4; D gene ambiguous. Germline-derived CDR1 and CDR2 are SGHDN and FVKESK. This CDR3 has 16 residues. The V and J ends lost 3 bases and 0 bases respectively, with 11 bases between them. For the CDR3, the DNA is TGTGCCAGCAGCCAGTTCCGGGTTTCAACTAATGAAAAACTGTTTTTT. As protein: CASSQFRVSTNEKLFF.

The rearrangement joins TRBV19 to TRBJ1-4; no definite D call. The V end lost 4 bases, the J end lost 2 bases, and 8 bases lay between the germline ends. Germline loops: CDR1 LNHDA, CDR2 SQIVND (reference sequence). The CDR3 has 14 residues. CDR3 coding DNA: TGTGCCAGTAGTAGCCGCGGTACTAATGAAAAACTGTTTTTT. Translation gives CASSSRGTNEKLFF.

The gene calls are TRBV7-9 and TRBJ1-6; the match to TRBD1 covers 7 bases. This CDR3 has 13 amino acids. Germline values: CDR1 SEHNR, CDR2 FQNEAQ (reference sequence). J was trimmed by 7 bases and V by 5 bases; bases with no gene match: 2. The CDR3 sequence: CASSLQGNSPLHF. The CDR3 coding sequence is TGTGCCAGCAGCCTACAGGGGAATTCACCCCTCCACTTT.

The CDR3 protein is CASSFAKASGGAHEQFF. The CDR3, as DNA: TGTGCCAGCAGTTTCGCAAAGGCTAGCGGGGGGGCACATGAGCAGTTCTTC. The chain has TRBV27 and TRBJ2-1; 12 positions agree with TRBD2. CDR3 length: 17 residues. The germline V gene encodes CDR1 MNHEY and CDR2 SMNVEV (reference sequence). After removal of 3 bases from V and 8 bases from J, the junction contained 11 bases not matched to a gene.

The chain carries TRBV4-3 and TRBJ1-2, with D uncertain. Germline-derived CDR1 and CDR2 are LGHNA and YSLEER. The CDR3 sequence is 14 residues long. The V end lost 1 base, the J end lost 8 bases, and 14 bases lay between the germline ends. For the CDR3, the DNA is TGCGCCAGCAGCCAAGGAATAGATATCGGGGGCTACACCTTC. The encoded protein is CASSQGIDIGGYTF.

The chain joins TRBV14 to TRBJ2-2; D gene unclear. Trimming pared 5 bases from V and 8 bases from J, leaving 12 bases between. The CDR3 is 13 amino acids. The germline V gene has CDR1 SGHDN and CDR2 FVKESK. The CDR3, as DNA: TGTGCCAGCAGCGAACACCTCAGAGGGGAGCTGTTTTTT. Its translation is CASSEHLRGELFF.

The chain couples TRBV7-9 to TRBJ2-3; 8 positions match TRBD2. Germline values: CDR1 SEHNR, CDR2 FQNEAQ (reference sequence). The V and J ends lost 1 base and 0 bases, in that order; junction bases with no gene match: 9. There are 18 residues in the CDR3. The CDR3 bases are TGTGCCAGCAGCTTAGTATTTAGACTAGCGAAAAGCACAGATACGCAGTATTTT. It specifies CASSLVFRLAKSTDTQYF.

In nucleotides, the CDR3 is TGTGCCAGCAGCTACCATAAACTGGACAACACAGATACGCAGTATTTT. It specifies CASSYHKLDNTDTQYF. This rearrangement joins TRBV11-3 to TRBJ2-3, with a possible D match to TRBD1 (5 bases). Germline V CDR1 and CDR2: SGHNT, YENEEA. CDR3 length: 16 residues. V lost 4 bases and J 2 bases, leaving 16 bases between the germline ends.

The genes are TRBV27 and TRBJ2-7; D gene ambiguous. This CDR3 region has 13 residues. Germline V gene data show CDR1 as MNHEY and CDR2 as SMNVEV (reference sequence). The V end lost 2 bases, the J end lost 3 bases, and 8 bases lay between the germline ends. The CDR3 DNA is TGTGCCAGCAGTTTACGGCTAGGCTACGAGCAGTACGTC. Translated, it gives CASSLRLGYEQYV.

The chain uses TRBV6-6 and TRBJ1-1; D is unclear. The CDR3 is made up of 13 amino acids. Germline assignment: CDR1 MNHNY and CDR2 SVGAGI (reference sequence). The V end lost 8 bases, the J end lost 8 bases, and 18 bases lay between the germline ends. As DNA, the CDR3 is TGTGCCAGCGCGAACCCGCGGATGGAGGAAGCTTTCTTT. As protein: CASANPRMEEAFF.

V is TRBV7-2 and J is TRBJ1-2; D possibly corresponds to TRBD1 (5 bases). V was clipped by 5 bases and J by 5 bases, with 21 bases between them. Germline V gives CDR1 SGHTA, CDR2 FQGNSA. CDR3 length: 16 amino acids. The CDR3 reads CASSLSRGEKGYGYTF. The DNA of the CDR3 is TGTGCCAGCAGCCTCTCCCGGGGGGAAAAGGGGTATGGCTACACCTTC.

The rearrangement links TRBV30 to TRBJ1-5, with D uncertain. V was clipped by 2 bases and J by 1 base, with 12 bases between them. Germline CDR1 GTSNPN, CDR2 SVGIG (reference sequence). The CDR3 is made up of 15 amino acids. The CDR3 loop is CAWSLGVGSNQPQHF. The CDR3 region has the DNA TGTGCCTGGAGTCTCGGGGTAGGGAGCAATCAGCCCCAGCATTTT. Full variable domain (outside the CDR3, taken from reference TRBV30 and TRBJ1-5): SQTIHQWPATLVQPVGSPLSLECTVEGTSNPNLYWYRQAAGRGLQLLFYSVGIGQISSEVPQNLSASRPQDRQFILSSKKLLLSDSGFYLCAWSLGVGSNQPQHFGDGTRLSIL.

The chain employs TRBV5-6 and TRBJ1-4, with unresolved D. V lost 1 base and J lost 5, with 12 bases in between. This CDR3 region has 15 residues. The germline V gene has CDR1 SGHDT and CDR2 YYEEEE. CDR3 nucleotides: TGTGCCAGCAGCTTGATGGCAGGAGGCAATGAAAAACTGTTTTTT. It encodes CASSLMAGGNEKLFF.

This CDR3 is CASKLGTGQSSGANVLTF. In nucleotides, the CDR3 is TGTGCCAGCAAGCTCGGGACAGGACAGTCTTCTGGGGCCAACGTCCTGACTTTC. The J gene is TRBJ2-6, the V gene TRBV13; 8 bases agree with TRBD1. Germline CDR1 PRHDT, CDR2 FYEKMQ (reference sequence). CDR3 size: 18 residues. V dropped 7 bases and J dropped 1; count of bases not matched to a gene: 12.

The count of this clone is one. This sequence joins TRBV6-6 and TRBJ2-7, with D possibly matching TRBD1 (6 bases). This CDR3 region has 16 residues. With 4 bases removed from V and 0 bases from J, the gap between germline ends came to 16 bases. Germline V gives CDR1 MNHNY, CDR2 SVGAGI (reference sequence). CDR3 bases: TGTGCCAGCAGTTTCATAACCGGGACACCCTCCTACGAGCAGTACTTC. This codes for CASSFITGTPSYEQYF.

V is TRBV20-1 and J is TRBJ1-1; unclear D gene. Per the germline V gene, CDR1 is DFQATT and CDR2 is SNEGSKA (reference sequence). The CDR3 contains 11 residues. V was trimmed by 8 bases and J by 1 base, leaving 8 bases between them. CDR3: CSRTRNTEAFF. CDR3 coding DNA: TGCAGTCGGACTAGGAACACTGAAGCTTTCTTT.

This clone was seen only once. The rearrangement joins TRBV7-9 to TRBJ2-5; 10 bases map to TRBD1. Germline V gene sequence: CDR1 SEHNR, CDR2 FQNEAQ (reference sequence). The CDR3 spans 16 residues. The ends lost 5 bases at V and 5 bases at J; junction bases unmatched: 11. The CDR3 reads CASSPGQGVVVETQYF. Written as DNA, the CDR3 is TGTGCCAGCAGCCCTGGACAGGGGGTGGTCGTTGAGACCCAGTACTTC.

The V gene is TRBV10-1, the J gene TRBJ1-5, with 9 nucleotides matching TRBD1. The CDR3 runs to 15 residues. Germline V gene lookup returns CDR1 WNHNN and CDR2 SYGVQD (reference sequence). Unmatched junction bases numbered 3, after V lost 0 bases and J lost 6 bases. The CDR3 loop is CASSESRGQGQPQHF. In DNA form, the CDR3 reads TGCGCCAGCAGTGAGTCCAGGGGACAGGGTCAGCCCCAGCATTTT.

The chain links TRBV11-2 to TRBJ2-2; no clear D. Trimming stripped 0 bases from V and 7 bases from J, with 9 bases between. There are 14 residues in the CDR3. The germline CDR1 and CDR2 sequences are SGHAT and FQNNGV. The CDR3 loop reads CASSLDNGNGELFF. The CDR3 nucleotides read TGTGCCAGCAGCTTAGATAACGGTAACGGGGAGCTGTTTTTT.

The V gene is TRBV11-3, the J gene TRBJ1-5; D remains unclear. The CDR3 has 19 amino acids. The V gene's germline CDR1 is SGHNT and CDR2 YENEEA. Trimming removed 1 base from V and 3 bases from J, with 22 bases in between. CDR3 sequence: CASSLVPRAVEWSNQPQHF. CDR3 coding DNA: TGTGCCAGCAGCTTAGTTCCGCGGGCAGTCGAGTGGTCCAATCAGCCCCAGCATTTT.

The rearrangement uses TRBV9 and TRBJ2-7; 7 bases are shared with TRBD1. Per germline, CDR1 SGDLS and CDR2 YYNGEE. The CDR3 is 14 residues long. V was clipped by 4 bases and J by 2 bases; unmatched bases: 6. Here the CDR3 reads CASSPRTGTYEQYF. The CDR3 DNA is TGTGCCAGCAGCCCTAGGACAGGAACCTACGAGCAGTACTTC.

The V and J genes are TRBV14 and TRBJ1-2; 7 nucleotides match TRBD1. Germline V gives CDR1 SGHDN, CDR2 FVKESK. Trimming at V came to 1 base and at J to 4 bases, leaving 12 bases not matched to a gene. This CDR3 is 17 amino acids long. The DNA of the CDR3 is TGTGCCAGCAGCCAAGCACAGGGGACTCGCCAGGTCTATGGCTACACCTTC. Its translation: CASSQAQGTRQVYGYTF.

This sequence joins TRBV7-6 and TRBJ1-1, with D maybe TRBD1 (5 bases). The CDR3 extends over 19 amino acids. Per the germline V gene, CDR1 is SGHVS and CDR2 is FNYEAQ. V gave up 2 bases and J gave up 4 bases, with 26 bases separating them. The CDR3 DNA follows: TGTGCCAGCAGCTTATTAACGCGCGGACTAGGGGCAGGGCCCACTGAAGCTTTCTTT. Amino acids: CASSLLTRGLGAGPTEAFF.

The chain joins TRBV19 to TRBJ2-7; D is unresolved. CDR1 LNHDA and CDR2 SQIVND come from the germline V gene (reference sequence). V gave up 1 base and J gave up 3 bases, with 16 bases separating them. This CDR3 is 16 amino acids long. CDR3 sequence reads: CASSIGVRQAHYEQYF. The CDR3 DNA sequence: TGTGCCAGTAGTATAGGGGTCCGGCAGGCCCACTACGAGCAGTACTTC.